One and the same sample provided the 28 T cell receptor beta chains below, sequenced in a study of identical twins. TCRdb re-derived calls from the 5' RACE reads in MiXCR, one entry per CDR3 protein. The sample lists 500,000 to 700,000 distinct CDR3 sequences; under 8.5% were seen once. The data also belong to a second study, concerning yellow fever vaccine responses in identical twins.

Sequences were obtained from PBMCs. These receptors came from a woman under 30 in good health.

This clonotype has a handful of counts. J is TRBJ1-4 and V is TRBV28; D not certain. Per the germline V gene, CDR1 is MDHEN and CDR2 is SYDVKM. Deletions cut 1 base from V and 1 base from J, with 7 bases between. This CDR3 spans 15 amino acids. CDR3 bases: TGTGCCAGCAGTTTATTGAGGGTAACTAATGAAAAACTGTTTTTT. As protein: CASSLLRVTNEKLFF.

This rearrangement joins TRBV7-9 to TRBJ2-3, with a weak D call TRBD2 (5 bases). The CDR3 runs to 16 residues. CDR1 and CDR2 from the germline V gene are SEHNR and FQNEAQ (reference sequence). Trimming removed 2 bases from V and 3 bases from J, with 15 bases in between. The DNA for the CDR3 is TGTGCCAGCAGCTTAAGGCAGACCCGAGGGACAGATACGCAGTATTTT. This gives the protein CASSLRQTRGTDTQYF.

At least ten counts were recorded for this clonotype. This chain uses TRBV28 with TRBJ2-1; D is ambiguous. CDR3 length: 16 residues. Per germline, CDR1 MDHEN and CDR2 SYDVKM. V dropped 3 bases and J dropped 7 bases, with 19 bases sitting between them. The CDR3 is CASSLSATAGRNEQFF. In nucleotides, the CDR3 is TGTGCCAGCAGTTTGTCGGCTACCGCAGGACGGAATGAGCAGTTCTTC.

The chain uses TRBV10-3 and TRBJ2-1, with 11 bases that match TRBD2. Germline lookup yields CDR1 ENHRY and CDR2 SYGVKD. The CDR3 has 18 amino acids. V lost 6 bases to trimming and J lost 1 base; unmatched junction nucleotides: 11. The CDR3 bases are TGTGCCATCAGCCTTAGCGGGGGGGCCGTATCGTCCTACAATGAGCAGTTCTTC. Encoded protein: CAISLSGGAVSSYNEQFF.

In this sample, this clonotype turned up a few times. The chain combines TRBV6-1 with TRBJ2-5; unclear D gene. The CDR3 consists of 11 residues. Germline V lookup: CDR1 MNHNS, CDR2 SASEGT. The germline V and J ends were trimmed by 6 bases and 4 bases, with 6 bases remaining between them. For the CDR3, the DNA is TGTGCCAGCAGGAAACTAGAGACCCAGTACTTC. Protein sequence: CASRKLETQYF.

This rearrangement joins TRBV5-1 to TRBJ2-3, with D possibly being TRBD1 (6 bases). CDR3 length equals 14 residues. CDR1 and CDR2 (germline): SGHRS, YFSETQ. Trimming took 5 bases from V and 2 from J, leaving 12 bases between them. CDR3 sequence reads: CASSPDSPTDTQYF. CDR3 DNA: TGCGCCAGCAGTCCGGACAGCCCCACAGATACGCAGTATTTT.

The chain couples TRBV6-1 to TRBJ2-7; D is unresolved. With 2 bases removed from V and 3 bases from J, the gap between germline ends came to 11 bases. The CDR3 runs to 14 residues. Germline values: CDR1 MNHNS, CDR2 SASEGT. The CDR3 here is CASSELWQSYEQYV. CDR3 nucleotides: TGTGCCAGCAGTGAATTGTGGCAGAGCTACGAGCAGTACGTC.

The sample holds many counts of this clonotype. V gene TRBV5-1 combines with J gene TRBJ2-7, with a tentative D call TRBD2 (6 bases). The CDR3 totals 14 residues. CDR1 SGHRS and CDR2 YFSETQ come from the germline V gene. Trimming pared 4 bases from V and 6 bases from J, leaving 17 bases between. Here the CDR3 DNA reads TGCGCCAGCAGCCCGGGACTGGAAGGTCTCGAGCAGTACTTC. Its translation is CASSPGLEGLEQYF.

The rearrangement links TRBV12-3 or TRBV12-4 to TRBJ1-6; 7 bases match TRBD1. CDR3 length equals 21 residues. Trimming removed 3 bases from V and 0 bases from J; junction bases left unmatched: 17. The CDR3 protein is CASSFRTGGWNLSSYNSPLHF. CDR3 DNA: TGTGCCAGCAGTTTTAGGACAGGAGGCTGGAACCTGAGCTCCTATAATTCACCCCTCCACTTT.

V is TRBV5-1 and J is TRBJ1-2, with D perhaps matching TRBD1 (5 bases). The germline gives CDR1 SGHRS, CDR2 YFSETQ. Deletions cut 0 bases from V and 4 bases from J, with 10 bases between. The CDR3 length is 14 residues. The CDR3 DNA follows: TGCGCCAGCAGCTTGGCCGGGACGCCCTATGGCTACACCTTC. This translates into CASSLAGTPYGYTF.

This clonotype was observed a few times. The chain couples TRBV6-2 or TRBV6-3 to TRBJ1-2; 7 nucleotides align to TRBD1. Trimming removed 4 bases from V and 6 bases from J; junction bases left unmatched: 2. In germline, CDR1 is MNHEY, CDR2 SVGEGT. The CDR3 consists of 12 residues. In DNA form, the CDR3 reads TGTGCCAGCAGTTCCAGGGGGAATGGCTACACCTTC. Translation: CASSSRGNGYTF.

This clonotype was observed a handful of times. The chain links TRBV9 to TRBJ1-2; D is unresolved. CDR3 size: 14 residues. The V gene's germline CDR1 is SGDLS and CDR2 YYNGEE. The V end was cut by 0 bases, the J end by 8 bases, with 14 bases between. CDR3 region: CASSVDWQVGGYTF. DNA of the CDR3: TGTGCCAGCAGCGTAGATTGGCAGGTCGGGGGCTACACCTTC.

In its sample, this clonotype was seen a few times. The rearrangement joins TRBV5-1 to TRBJ2-1, with D possibly being TRBD2 (5 bases). CDR3 length equals 15 residues. V dropped 3 bases and J dropped 3 bases, with 13 bases sitting between them. Germline-derived CDR1 and CDR2 are SGHRS and YFSETQ. This chain's CDR3 is CASSSDGKLYNEQFF. In DNA form, the CDR3 reads TGCGCCAGCAGCTCGGACGGGAAACTCTACAATGAGCAGTTCTTC.

The CDR3 nucleotides are TGTGCCACCGAGGACAGCCTTTCAGGCTATAATTCACCCCTCCACTTT. Protein sequence: CATEDSLSGYNSPLHF. The J gene is TRBJ1-6, the V gene TRBV10-3; tentatively, D is TRBD1 (6 bases). CDR3 size: 16 residues. Germline CDR1 is ENHRY and CDR2 is SYGVKD. Trimming stripped 10 bases from V and 3 bases from J, with 19 bases between.

This clonotype turned up a few times. V and J are TRBV11-2 and TRBJ1-1; the D is unclear. CDR1 is SGHAT, CDR2 FQNNGV, per germline. The CDR3 length is 13 residues. V was clipped by 1 base and J by 4 bases, with 7 bases between them. The CDR3 here is CASSLVMGTEAFF. DNA for the CDR3: TGTGCCAGCAGCTTAGTTATGGGCACTGAAGCTTTCTTT.

This clonotype was detected ten times or more. CDR3 nucleotides: TGTGCCAGCAGTTATGGGCAGGGGGACTATGGCTACACCTTC. This gives the protein CASSYGQGDYGYTF. The V call is TRBV6-5, the J call TRBJ1-2; 7 bases are a match to TRBD1. Per germline, CDR1 MNHEY and CDR2 SVGAGI. This CDR3 region has 14 residues. V shed 3 bases, J shed 3 bases, and the junction held 4 bases outside the gene matches.

This clonotype was observed at least ten times. J is TRBJ2-1 and V is TRBV24-1, with D unresolved. V was pared by 3 bases and J by 8 bases, with 7 bases between. CDR3 length equals 12 residues. Germline CDR1 is KGHDR and CDR2 is SFDVKD. As DNA, the CDR3 is TGTGCCACCAGTGATCCAAGCTATGAGCAGTTCTTC. The encoded protein is CATSDPSYEQFF.

The V and J genes are TRBV3-1 and TRBJ2-3, with TRBD2 matching 9 bases. CDR1 LGHDT and CDR2 YNNKEL come from the germline V gene (reference sequence). CDR3 size: 14 residues. Unmatched junction bases numbered 4, after V lost 5 bases and J lost 4 bases. As DNA, the CDR3 is TGTGCCAGCAGCTCCGGGACTAGCCCAGATACGCAGTATTTT. This translates into CASSSGTSPDTQYF.

The CDR3, as DNA: TGTGCCAGCAGCTTGGACAGGGGGCATCGGGAGACCCAGTACTTC. Its translation is CASSLDRGHRETQYF. J is TRBJ2-5 and V is TRBV7-9, with 11 bases fitting TRBD1. Per the germline V gene, CDR1 is SEHNR and CDR2 is FQNEAQ (reference sequence). CDR3 size: 15 residues. The J segment lost 5 bases and the V segment lost 3 bases, leaving 5 bases of the junction unmatched.

The V call is TRBV20-1, the J call TRBJ2-3; possibly TRBD2 for D (5 bases). Per the germline V gene, CDR1 is DFQATT and CDR2 is SNEGSKA (reference sequence). The V end lost 0 bases, the J end lost 0 bases, and 13 bases lay between the germline ends. This CDR3 is 16 amino acids long. CDR3 bases: TGCAGTGCTAGAGAGAGAGGGTACCTTAGCACAGATACGCAGTATTTT. Translated: CSARERGYLSTDTQYF.

This clonotype has more than one count but fewer than ten. The genes are TRBV7-9 and TRBJ1-2; 9 bases line up with TRBD1. Trimming removed 7 bases from V and 2 bases from J; junction bases left unmatched: 5. Germline V gene lookup returns CDR1 SEHNR and CDR2 FQNEAQ (reference sequence). The CDR3 covers 14 residues. This CDR3 is CASTGGTGNYGYTF. Here the CDR3 DNA reads TGTGCCAGCACCGGCGGGACAGGGAACTATGGCTACACCTTC.

The chain links TRBV11-1 to TRBJ2-1; no clear D gene. Trimming took off 2 bases at V and 0 bases at J, with 17 bases between the two ends. Germline-derived CDR1 and CDR2 are SGHAT and FQDESV (reference sequence). This CDR3 comprises 18 residues. The CDR3, as DNA: TGTGCCAGCAGCTTAACCTTAGGGCGCCTGAGCTCCTACAATGAGCAGTTCTTC. Residues: CASSLTLGRLSSYNEQFF.

In its sample, this clonotype was seen many times. V gene TRBV4-2 combines with J gene TRBJ1-5, with no clear D. The V and J ends lost 0 bases and 5 bases respectively, with 11 bases between them. Germline assignment: CDR1 LGHNA and CDR2 YNFKEQ. The CDR3 consists of 15 residues. CDR3 sequence (DNA): TGTGCCAGCAGCCAAGATGGGCAGGTCGATCAGCCCCAGCATTTT. Its protein product is CASSQDGQVDQPQHF.

The chain couples TRBV7-6 to TRBJ2-1; no definite D call. Deletions cut 5 bases from V and 3 bases from J, with 11 bases between. The germline V gene has CDR1 SGHVS and CDR2 FNYEAQ. The length of the CDR3 is 14 residues. The CDR3 DNA reads TGTGCCAGCAGCCCGAGATCTCTCTACAATGAGCAGTTCTTC. It specifies CASSPRSLYNEQFF.

The table lists this clonotype with many counts. The CDR3 nucleotides read TGTGCCAGCAGCTTAGAGTCCTACAATGAGCAGTTCTTC. This gives the protein CASSLESYNEQFF. The rearrangement uses TRBV11-2 and TRBJ2-1; unclear D gene. The ends were cut back, 0 bases at V and 1 base at J, with 1 base in the middle. This CDR3 is 13 amino acids long. CDR1 is SGHAT and CDR2 is FQNNGV in the germline V gene.

This clonotype has a count of ten or more. The rearrangement uses TRBV4-1 and TRBJ2-2, with D hard to call. Germline CDR1 reads MGHRA; CDR2 reads YSYEKL. Trimming stripped 3 bases from V and 4 bases from J, with 3 bases between. CDR3 length: 12 amino acids. This chain's CDR3 is CASSHPTGELFF. CDR3 bases: TGCGCCAGCAGCCACCCCACCGGGGAGCTGTTTTTT.

The gene calls are TRBV7-9 and TRBJ2-7, with TRBD1 as a possible D gene (7 bases). Between the trimmed V and J ends, which lost 6 bases and 1 base, there was a span of 19 bases. Germline CDR1 is SEHNR and CDR2 is FQNEAQ (reference sequence). CDR3 size: 16 residues. The CDR3 DNA is TGTGCCAGCAGTCCGACTGCGACAGGGAGGTCCTACGAGCAGTACTTC. This sequence encodes CASSPTATGRSYEQYF.

The chain has TRBV15 and TRBJ2-1; D is unclear. Trimming removed 5 bases from V and 8 bases from J, with 16 bases in between. Germline assignment: CDR1 LNHNV and CDR2 YYDKDF (reference sequence). The CDR3 covers 14 residues. The CDR3 loop is CATSFKTSLDEQFF. The CDR3 DNA follows: TGTGCCACCAGCTTTAAAACAAGTTTGGATGAGCAGTTCTTC.